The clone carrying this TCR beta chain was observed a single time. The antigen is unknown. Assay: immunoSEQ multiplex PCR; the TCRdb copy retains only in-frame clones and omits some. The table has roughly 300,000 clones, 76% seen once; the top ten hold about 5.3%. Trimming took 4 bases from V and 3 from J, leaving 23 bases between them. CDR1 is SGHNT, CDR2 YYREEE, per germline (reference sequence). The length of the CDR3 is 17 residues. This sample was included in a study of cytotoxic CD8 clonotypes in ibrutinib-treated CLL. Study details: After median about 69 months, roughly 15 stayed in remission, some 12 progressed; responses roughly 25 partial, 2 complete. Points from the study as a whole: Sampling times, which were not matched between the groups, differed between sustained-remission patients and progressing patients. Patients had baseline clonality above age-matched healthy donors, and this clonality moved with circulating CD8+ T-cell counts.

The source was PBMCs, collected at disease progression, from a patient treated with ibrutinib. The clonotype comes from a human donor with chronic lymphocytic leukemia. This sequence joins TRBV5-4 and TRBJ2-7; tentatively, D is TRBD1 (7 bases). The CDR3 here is CASSPGGNPMGIYEQYF. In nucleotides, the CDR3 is TGTGCCAGCAGCCCAGGGGGGAATCCCATGGGGATCTACGAGCAGTACTTC.